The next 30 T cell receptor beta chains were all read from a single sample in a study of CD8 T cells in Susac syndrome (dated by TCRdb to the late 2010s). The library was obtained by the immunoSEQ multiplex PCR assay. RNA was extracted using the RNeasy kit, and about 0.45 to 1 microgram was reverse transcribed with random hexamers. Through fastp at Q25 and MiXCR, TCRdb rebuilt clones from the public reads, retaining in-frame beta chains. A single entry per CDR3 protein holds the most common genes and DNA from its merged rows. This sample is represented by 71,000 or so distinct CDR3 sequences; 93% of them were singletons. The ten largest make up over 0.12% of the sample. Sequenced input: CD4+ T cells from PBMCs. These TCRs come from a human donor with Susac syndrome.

This chain's CDR3 is CASSFQGATNEKLFF. The CDR3 DNA sequence: TGCGCCAGCAGCTTCCAGGGGGCAACTAATGAAAAACTGTTTTTT. V is TRBV5-1 and J is TRBJ1-4, with TRBD1 matching over 7 bases. The length of the CDR3 is 15 residues. The ends lost 2 bases at V and 0 bases at J; junction bases unmatched: 1. Germline CDR1 and CDR2: SGHRS and YFSETQ.

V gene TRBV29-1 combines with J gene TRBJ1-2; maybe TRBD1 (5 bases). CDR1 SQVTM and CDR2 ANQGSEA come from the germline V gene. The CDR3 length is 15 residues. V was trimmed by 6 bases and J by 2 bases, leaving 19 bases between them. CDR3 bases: TGCAGCGTCGTCCTAATGGGGGGGAAAAACTATGGCTACACCTTC. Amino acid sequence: CSVVLMGGKNYGYTF.

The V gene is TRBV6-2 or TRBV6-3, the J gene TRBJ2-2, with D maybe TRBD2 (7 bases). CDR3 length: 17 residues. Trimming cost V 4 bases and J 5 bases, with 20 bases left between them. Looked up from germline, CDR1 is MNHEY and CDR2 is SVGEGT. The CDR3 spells CASSSRPRGGLTGELFF. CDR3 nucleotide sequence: TGTGCCAGCAGTTCCCGCCCGAGGGGGGGCCTTACCGGGGAGCTGTTTTTT.

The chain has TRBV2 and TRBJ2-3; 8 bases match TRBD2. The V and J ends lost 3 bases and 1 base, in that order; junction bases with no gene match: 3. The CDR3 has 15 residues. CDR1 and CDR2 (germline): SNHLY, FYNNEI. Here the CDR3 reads CASSDGSGGTDTQYF. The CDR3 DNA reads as TGTGCCAGCAGTGATGGTAGCGGGGGCACAGATACGCAGTATTTT.

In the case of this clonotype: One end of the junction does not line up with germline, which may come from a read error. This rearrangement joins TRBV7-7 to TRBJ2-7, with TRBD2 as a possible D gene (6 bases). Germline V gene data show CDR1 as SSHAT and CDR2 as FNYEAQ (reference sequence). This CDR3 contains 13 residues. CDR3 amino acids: CASSPGRTYEQYF. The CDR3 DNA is TGTGCTAGCAGTCCCGGGAGAACCTACGAGCAGTACTTC.

CDR3 bases: TGCGCCAGCAGCCCGGAGGGAAGTTCAGATACGCAGTATTTT. Encoded protein: CASSPEGSSDTQYF. The V and J genes are TRBV5-1 and TRBJ2-3; tentatively, D is TRBD2 (6 bases). Trimming took off 4 bases at V and 4 bases at J, with 13 bases between the two ends. This CDR3 comprises 14 residues. Germline V gives CDR1 SGHRS, CDR2 YFSETQ.

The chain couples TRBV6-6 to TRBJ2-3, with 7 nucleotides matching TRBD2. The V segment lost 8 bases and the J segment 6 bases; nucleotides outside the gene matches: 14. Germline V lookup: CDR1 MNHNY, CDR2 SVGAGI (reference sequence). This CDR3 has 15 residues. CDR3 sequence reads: CASGRAGPEGDTQYF. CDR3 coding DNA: TGTGCCAGCGGCCGAGCGGGGCCCGAGGGGGATACGCAGTATTTT.

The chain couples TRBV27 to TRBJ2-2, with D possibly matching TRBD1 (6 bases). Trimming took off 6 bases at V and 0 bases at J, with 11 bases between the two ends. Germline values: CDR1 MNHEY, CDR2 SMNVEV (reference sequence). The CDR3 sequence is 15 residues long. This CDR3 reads CASSTGTTNTGELFF. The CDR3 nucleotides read TGTGCCAGCAGCACCGGGACAACGAACACCGGGGAGCTGTTTTTT.

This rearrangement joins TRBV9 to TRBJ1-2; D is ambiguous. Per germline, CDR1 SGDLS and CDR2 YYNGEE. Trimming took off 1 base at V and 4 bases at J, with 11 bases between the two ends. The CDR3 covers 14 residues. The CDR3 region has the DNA TGTGCCAGCAGCGTAATGCCCGACTCCTATGGCTACACCTTC. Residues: CASSVMPDSYGYTF. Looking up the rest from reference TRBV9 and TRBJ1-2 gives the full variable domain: DSGVTQTPKHLITATGQRVTLRCSPRSGDLSVYWYQQSLDQGLQFLIQYYNGEERAKGNILERFSAQQFPDLHSELNLSSLELGDSALYFCASSVMPDSYGYTFGSGTRLTVV.

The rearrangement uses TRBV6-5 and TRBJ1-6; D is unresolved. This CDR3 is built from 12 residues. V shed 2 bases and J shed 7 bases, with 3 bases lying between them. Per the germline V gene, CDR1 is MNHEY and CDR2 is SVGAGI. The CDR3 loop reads CASSYSNSPLHF. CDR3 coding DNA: TGTGCCAGCAGTTACAGCAATTCACCCCTCCACTTT.

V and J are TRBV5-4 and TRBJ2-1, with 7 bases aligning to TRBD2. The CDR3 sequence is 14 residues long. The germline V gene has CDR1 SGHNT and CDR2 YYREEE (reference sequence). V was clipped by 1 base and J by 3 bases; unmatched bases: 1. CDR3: CASSLSGDYNEQFF. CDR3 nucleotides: TGTGCCAGCAGCTTGAGCGGGGACTACAATGAGCAGTTCTTC.

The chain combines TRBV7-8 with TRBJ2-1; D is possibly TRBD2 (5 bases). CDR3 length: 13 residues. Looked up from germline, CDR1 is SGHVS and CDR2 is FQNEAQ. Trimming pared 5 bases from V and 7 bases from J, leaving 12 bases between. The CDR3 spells CASSLVRANEQFF. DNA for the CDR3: TGTGCCAGCAGCCTGGTGCGGGCGAATGAGCAGTTCTTC.

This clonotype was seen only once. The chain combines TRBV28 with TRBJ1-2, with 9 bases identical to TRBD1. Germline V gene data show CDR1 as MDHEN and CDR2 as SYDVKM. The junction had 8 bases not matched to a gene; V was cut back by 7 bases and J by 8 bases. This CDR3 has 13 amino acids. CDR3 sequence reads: CASKYRGPGGYTF. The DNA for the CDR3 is TGTGCCAGCAAATACAGGGGGCCCGGCGGCTACACCTTC.

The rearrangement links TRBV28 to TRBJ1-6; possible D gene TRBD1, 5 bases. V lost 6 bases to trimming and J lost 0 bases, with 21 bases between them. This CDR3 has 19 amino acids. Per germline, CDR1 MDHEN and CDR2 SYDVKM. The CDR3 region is CASRQPLIGGGSYNSPLHF. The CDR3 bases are TGTGCCAGCAGACAACCTCTAATTGGGGGAGGCTCCTATAATTCACCCCTCCACTTT.

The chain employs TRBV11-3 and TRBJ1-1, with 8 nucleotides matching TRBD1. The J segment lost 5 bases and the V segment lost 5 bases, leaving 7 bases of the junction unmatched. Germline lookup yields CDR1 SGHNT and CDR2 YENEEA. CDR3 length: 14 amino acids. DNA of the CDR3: TGTGCCAGCAGCCTAAGACAGGGGAAAACTGAAGCTTTCTTT. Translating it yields CASSLRQGKTEAFF.

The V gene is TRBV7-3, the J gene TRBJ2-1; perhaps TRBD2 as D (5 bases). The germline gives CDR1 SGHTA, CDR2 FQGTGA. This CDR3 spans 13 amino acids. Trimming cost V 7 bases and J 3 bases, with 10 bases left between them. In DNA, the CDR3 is TGTGCCAGCAAAAGCGGAAACTACAATGAGCAGTTCTTC. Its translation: CASKSGNYNEQFF.

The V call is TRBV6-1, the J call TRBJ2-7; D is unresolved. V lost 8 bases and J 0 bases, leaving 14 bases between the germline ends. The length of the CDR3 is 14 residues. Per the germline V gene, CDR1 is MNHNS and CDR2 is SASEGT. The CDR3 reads CASEAGPSSYEQYF. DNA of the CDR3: TGTGCCAGCGAGGCAGGCCCTAGCTCCTACGAGCAGTACTTC.

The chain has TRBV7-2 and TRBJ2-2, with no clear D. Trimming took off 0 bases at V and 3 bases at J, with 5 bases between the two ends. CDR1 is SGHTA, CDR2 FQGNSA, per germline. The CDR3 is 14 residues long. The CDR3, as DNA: TGTGCCAGCAGCTTAGCGCAGGACACCGGGGAGCTGTTTTTT. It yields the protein CASSLAQDTGELFF.

CDR3 in amino acids: CASSVGLLGSHEQFF. The CDR3, as DNA: TGTGCCAGCAGTGTGGGGTTACTAGGGAGCCATGAGCAGTTCTTC. This chain joins TRBV6-4 and TRBJ2-1, with TRBD2 as a possible D gene (5 bases). Germline-derived CDR1 and CDR2 are MRHNA and SNTAGT. The germline V and J ends were trimmed by 4 bases and 8 bases, with 18 bases remaining between them. This CDR3 contains 15 residues.

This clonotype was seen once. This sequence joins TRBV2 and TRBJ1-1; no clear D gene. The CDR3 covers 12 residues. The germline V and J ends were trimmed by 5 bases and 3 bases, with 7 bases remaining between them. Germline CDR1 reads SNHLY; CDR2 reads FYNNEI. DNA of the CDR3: TGTGCCAGCAGTTCTGGGGACACTGAAGCTTTCTTT. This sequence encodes CASSSGDTEAFF.

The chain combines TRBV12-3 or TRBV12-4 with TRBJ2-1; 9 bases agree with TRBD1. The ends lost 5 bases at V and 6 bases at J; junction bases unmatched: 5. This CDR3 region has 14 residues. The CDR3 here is CASSGDRVSNEQFF. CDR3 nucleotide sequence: TGTGCCAGCAGTGGGGACAGGGTGAGCAATGAGCAGTTCTTC.

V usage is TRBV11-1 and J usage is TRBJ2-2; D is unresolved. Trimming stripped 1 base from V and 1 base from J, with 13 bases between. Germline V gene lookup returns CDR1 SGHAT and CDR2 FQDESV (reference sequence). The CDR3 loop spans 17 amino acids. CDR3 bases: TGTGCCAGCAGCTTAGTCTCCCCGACCGTGAACACCGGGGAGCTGTTTTTT. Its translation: CASSLVSPTVNTGELFF. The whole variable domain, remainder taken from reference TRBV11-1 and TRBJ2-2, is EAEVAQSPRYKITEKSQAVAFWCDPISGHATLYWYRQILGQGPELLVQFQDESVVDDSQLPKDRFSAERLKGVDSTLKIQPAELGDSAMYLCASSLVSPTVNTGELFFGEGSRLTVL.

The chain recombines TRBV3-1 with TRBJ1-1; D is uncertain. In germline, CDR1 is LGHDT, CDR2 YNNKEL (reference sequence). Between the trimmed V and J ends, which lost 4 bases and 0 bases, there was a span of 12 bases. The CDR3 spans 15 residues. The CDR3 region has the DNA TGTGCCAGCAGCCCCAGAAGGAGCCTGAACACTGAAGCTTTCTTT. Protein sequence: CASSPRRSLNTEAFF.

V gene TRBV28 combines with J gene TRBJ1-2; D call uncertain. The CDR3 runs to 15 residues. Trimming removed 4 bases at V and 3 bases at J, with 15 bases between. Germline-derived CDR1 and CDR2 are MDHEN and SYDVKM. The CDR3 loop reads CASSSLSGRYYGYTF. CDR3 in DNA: TGTGCCAGCAGTTCTCTGTCTGGCAGGTACTATGGCTACACCTTC.

CDR3 in amino acids: CASSDQGENEKLFF. The CDR3 DNA reads as TGTGCCAGTAGCGACCAAGGGGAGAATGAAAAACTGTTTTTT. The gene calls are TRBV19 and TRBJ1-4; weak D call: TRBD1 (5 bases). CDR1 is LNHDA and CDR2 is SQIVND in the germline V gene (reference sequence). With 6 bases removed from V and 5 bases from J, the gap between germline ends came to 13 bases. This CDR3 has 14 residues.

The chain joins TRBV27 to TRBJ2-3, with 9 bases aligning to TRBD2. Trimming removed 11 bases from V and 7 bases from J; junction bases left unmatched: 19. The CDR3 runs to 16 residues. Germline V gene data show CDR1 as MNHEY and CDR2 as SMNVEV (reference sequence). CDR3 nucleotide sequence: TGTGCCGCGGGGGGTAGTAGCGGGGGCCCCCGGAATACGCAGTATTTT. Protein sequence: CAAGGSSGGPRNTQYF.

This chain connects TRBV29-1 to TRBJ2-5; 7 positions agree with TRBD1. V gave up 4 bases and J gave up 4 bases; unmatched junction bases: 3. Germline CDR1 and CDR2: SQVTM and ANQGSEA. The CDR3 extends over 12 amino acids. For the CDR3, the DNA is TGCAGCGTTGCGGCAGGGGGAGAGACCCAGTACTTC. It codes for CSVAAGGETQYF.

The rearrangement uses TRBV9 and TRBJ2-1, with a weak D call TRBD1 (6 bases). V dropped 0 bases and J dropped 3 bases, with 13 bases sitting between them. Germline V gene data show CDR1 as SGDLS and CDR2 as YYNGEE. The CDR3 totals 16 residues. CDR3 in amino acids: CASSVDAQGYYNEQFF. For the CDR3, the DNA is TGTGCCAGCAGCGTAGATGCCCAGGGGTACTACAATGAGCAGTTCTTC.

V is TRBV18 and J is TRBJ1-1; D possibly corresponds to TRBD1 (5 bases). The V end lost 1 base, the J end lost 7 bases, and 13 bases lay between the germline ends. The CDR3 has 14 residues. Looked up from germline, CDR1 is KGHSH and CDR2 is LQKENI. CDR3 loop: CASSPLLGESEAFF. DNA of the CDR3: TGTGCCAGCTCACCACTTCTGGGGGAAAGTGAAGCTTTCTTT.

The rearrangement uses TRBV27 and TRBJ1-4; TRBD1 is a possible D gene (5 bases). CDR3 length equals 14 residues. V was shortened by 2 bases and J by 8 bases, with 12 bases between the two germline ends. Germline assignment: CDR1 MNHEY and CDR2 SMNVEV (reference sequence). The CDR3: CASSLGGIGEKLFF. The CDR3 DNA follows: TGTGCCAGCAGTTTAGGGGGTATAGGGGAAAAACTGTTTTTT.